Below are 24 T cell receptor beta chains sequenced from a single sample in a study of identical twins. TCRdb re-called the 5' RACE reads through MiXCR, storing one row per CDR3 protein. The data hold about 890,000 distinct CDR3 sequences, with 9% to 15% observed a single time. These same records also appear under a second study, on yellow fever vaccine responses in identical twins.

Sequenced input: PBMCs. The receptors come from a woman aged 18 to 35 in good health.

CDR3 residues: CASILKMGSEAFF. The CDR3 nucleotides read TGTGCCAGCATCCTCAAAATGGGGTCTGAAGCTTTCTTT. The chain couples TRBV21-1 to TRBJ1-1. TRBV21-1 is deemed a pseudogene. CDR3 length: 13 amino acids.

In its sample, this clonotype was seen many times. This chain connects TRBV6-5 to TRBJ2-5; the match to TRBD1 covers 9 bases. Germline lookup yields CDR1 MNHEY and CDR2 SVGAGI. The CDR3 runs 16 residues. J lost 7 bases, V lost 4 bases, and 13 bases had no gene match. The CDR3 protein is CASSSDPGQGGGTQYF. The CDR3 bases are TGTGCCAGCAGTTCAGATCCGGGACAGGGTGGGGGGACCCAGTACTTC.

CDR3 DNA sequence: TGCGCCAGCAGCTTGCTTTCTAGCGGGAGGGGCACAGATACGCAGTATTTT. Protein: CASSLLSSGRGTDTQYF. The chain couples TRBV5-1 to TRBJ2-3, with TRBD2 matching over 12 bases. Unmatched junction bases numbered 4, after V lost 1 base and J lost 1 base. The V gene's germline CDR1 is SGHRS and CDR2 YFSETQ. This CDR3 spans 17 amino acids.

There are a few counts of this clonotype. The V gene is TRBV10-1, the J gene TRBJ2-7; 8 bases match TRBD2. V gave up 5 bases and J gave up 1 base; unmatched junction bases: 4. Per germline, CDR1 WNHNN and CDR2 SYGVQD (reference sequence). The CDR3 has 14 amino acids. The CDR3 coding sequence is TGCGCCAGCAGTCGGACTAGCTTATCCTACGAGCAGTACTTC. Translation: CASSRTSLSYEQYF.

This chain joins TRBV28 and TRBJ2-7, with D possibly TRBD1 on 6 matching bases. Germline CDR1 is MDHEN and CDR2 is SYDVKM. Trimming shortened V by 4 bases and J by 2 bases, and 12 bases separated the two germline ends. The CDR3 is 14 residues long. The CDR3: CASSSGTLAYEQYF. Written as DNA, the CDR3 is TGTGCCAGCAGTTCTGGGACACTAGCCTACGAGCAGTACTTC.

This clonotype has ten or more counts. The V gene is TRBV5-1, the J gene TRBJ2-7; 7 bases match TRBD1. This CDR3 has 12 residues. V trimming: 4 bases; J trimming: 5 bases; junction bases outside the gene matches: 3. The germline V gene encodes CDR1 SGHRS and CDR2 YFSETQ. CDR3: CASSPTGNEQYF. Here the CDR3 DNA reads TGCGCCAGCAGCCCGACAGGGAACGAGCAGTACTTC.

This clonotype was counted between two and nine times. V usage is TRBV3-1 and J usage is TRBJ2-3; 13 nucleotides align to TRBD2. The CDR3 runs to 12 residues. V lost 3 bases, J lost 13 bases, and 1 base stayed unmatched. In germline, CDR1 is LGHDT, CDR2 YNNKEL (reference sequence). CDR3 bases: TGTGCCAGCAGCCACGGACTAGCGGGAGAGTATTTT. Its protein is CASSHGLAGEYF.

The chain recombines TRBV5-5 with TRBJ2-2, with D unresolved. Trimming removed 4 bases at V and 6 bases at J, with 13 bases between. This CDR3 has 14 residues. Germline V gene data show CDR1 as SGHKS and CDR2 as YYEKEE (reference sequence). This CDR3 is CASSATLTAGELFF. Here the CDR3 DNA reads TGTGCCAGCAGCGCGACCCTTACCGCCGGGGAGCTGTTTTTT.

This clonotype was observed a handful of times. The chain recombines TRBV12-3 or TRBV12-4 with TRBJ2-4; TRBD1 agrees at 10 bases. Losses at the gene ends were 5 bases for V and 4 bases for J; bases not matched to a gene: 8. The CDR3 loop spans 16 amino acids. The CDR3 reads CASSITGQGKKNIQYF. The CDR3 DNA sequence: TGTGCCAGCAGTATTACGGGACAGGGGAAGAAAAACATTCAGTACTTC.

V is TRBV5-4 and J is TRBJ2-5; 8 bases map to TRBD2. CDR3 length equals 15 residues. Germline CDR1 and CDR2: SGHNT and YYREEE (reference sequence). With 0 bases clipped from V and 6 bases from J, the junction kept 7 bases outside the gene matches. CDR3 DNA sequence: TGTGCCAGCAGCTTGGAACGGGGGGGCGGAAAGACCCAGTACTTC. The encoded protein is CASSLERGGGKTQYF.

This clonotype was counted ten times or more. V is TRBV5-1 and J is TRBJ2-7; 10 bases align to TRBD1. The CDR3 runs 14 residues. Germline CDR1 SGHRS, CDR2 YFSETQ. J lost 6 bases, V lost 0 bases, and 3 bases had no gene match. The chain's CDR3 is CASSLADRGFEQYF. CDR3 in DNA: TGCGCCAGCAGCTTGGCGGACAGGGGGTTCGAGCAGTACTTC.

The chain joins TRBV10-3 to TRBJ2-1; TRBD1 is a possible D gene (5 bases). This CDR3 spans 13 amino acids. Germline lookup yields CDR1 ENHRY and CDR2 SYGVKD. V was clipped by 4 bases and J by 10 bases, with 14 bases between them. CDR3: CAISAQGLGEQFF. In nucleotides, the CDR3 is TGTGCCATCAGTGCTCAGGGTTTAGGCGAGCAGTTCTTC.

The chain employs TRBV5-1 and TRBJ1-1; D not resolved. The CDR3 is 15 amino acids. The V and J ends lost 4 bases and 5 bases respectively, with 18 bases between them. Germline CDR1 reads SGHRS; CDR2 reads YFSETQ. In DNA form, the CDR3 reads TGCGCCAGCAGCCCCAAGACGGGTGGAGAAACTGAAGCTTTCTTT. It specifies CASSPKTGGETEAFF.

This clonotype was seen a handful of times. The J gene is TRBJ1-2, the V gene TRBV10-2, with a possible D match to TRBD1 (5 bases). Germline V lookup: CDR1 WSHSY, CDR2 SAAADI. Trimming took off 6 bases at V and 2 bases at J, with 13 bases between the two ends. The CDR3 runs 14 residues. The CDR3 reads CASSDSAENYGYTF. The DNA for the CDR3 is TGCGCCAGCAGCGACAGTGCGGAGAACTATGGCTACACCTTC.

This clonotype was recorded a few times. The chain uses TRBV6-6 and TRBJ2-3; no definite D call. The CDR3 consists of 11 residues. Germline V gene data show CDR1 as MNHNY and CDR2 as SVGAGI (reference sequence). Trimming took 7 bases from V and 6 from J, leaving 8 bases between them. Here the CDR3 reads CASIDGDTQYF. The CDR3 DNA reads TGTGCCAGCATCGACGGGGATACGCAGTATTTT.

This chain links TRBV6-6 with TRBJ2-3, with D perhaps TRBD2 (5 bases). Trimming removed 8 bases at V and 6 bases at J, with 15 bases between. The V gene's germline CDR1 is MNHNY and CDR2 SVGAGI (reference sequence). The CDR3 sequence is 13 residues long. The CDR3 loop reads CASGSTSRDTQYF. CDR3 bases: TGTGCCAGCGGGTCCACTAGTAGGGATACGCAGTATTTT.

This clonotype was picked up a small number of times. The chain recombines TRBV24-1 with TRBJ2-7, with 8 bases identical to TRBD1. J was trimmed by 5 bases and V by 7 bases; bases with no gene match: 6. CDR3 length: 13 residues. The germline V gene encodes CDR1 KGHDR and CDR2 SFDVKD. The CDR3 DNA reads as TGTGCCACCAGGTGGACAGGGCTCAACGAGCAGTACTTC. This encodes CATRWTGLNEQYF.

In DNA form, the CDR3 reads TGTGCCAGCAGGTACAGGGGTCAAGAGACCCAGTACTTC. It specifies CASRYRGQETQYF. The V call is TRBV7-2, the J call TRBJ2-5; 7 bases are shared with TRBD1. The CDR3 covers 13 residues. CDR1 is SGHTA, CDR2 FQGNSA, per germline. The J segment lost 2 bases and the V segment lost 6 bases, leaving 3 bases of the junction unmatched.

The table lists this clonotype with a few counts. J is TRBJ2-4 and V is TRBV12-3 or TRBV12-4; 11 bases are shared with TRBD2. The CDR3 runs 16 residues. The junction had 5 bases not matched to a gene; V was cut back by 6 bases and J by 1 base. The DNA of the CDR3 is TGTGCCAGCAGCACGACTAGCGGGAACGCCAAAAACATTCAGTACTTC. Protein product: CASSTTSGNAKNIQYF.

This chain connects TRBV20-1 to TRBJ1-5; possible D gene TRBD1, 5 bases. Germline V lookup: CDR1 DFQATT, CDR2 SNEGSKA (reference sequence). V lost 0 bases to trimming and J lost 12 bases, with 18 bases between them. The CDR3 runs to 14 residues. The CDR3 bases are TGCAGTGCTAGAGAGGCAGGGTCCGGATCGGACCAGCATTTT. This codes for CSAREAGSGSDQHF.

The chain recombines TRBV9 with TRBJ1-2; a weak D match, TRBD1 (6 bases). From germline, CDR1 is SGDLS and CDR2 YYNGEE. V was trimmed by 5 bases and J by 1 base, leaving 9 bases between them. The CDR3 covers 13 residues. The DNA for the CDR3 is TGTGCCAGCAGTAGACAGGTTAACTATGGCTACACCTTC. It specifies CASSRQVNYGYTF.

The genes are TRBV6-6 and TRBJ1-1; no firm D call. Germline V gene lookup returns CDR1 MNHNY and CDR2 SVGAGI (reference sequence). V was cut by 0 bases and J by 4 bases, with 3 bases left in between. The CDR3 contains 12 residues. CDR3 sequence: CASSYSSTEAFF. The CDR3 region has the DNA TGTGCCAGCAGTTACTCTTCCACTGAAGCTTTCTTT.

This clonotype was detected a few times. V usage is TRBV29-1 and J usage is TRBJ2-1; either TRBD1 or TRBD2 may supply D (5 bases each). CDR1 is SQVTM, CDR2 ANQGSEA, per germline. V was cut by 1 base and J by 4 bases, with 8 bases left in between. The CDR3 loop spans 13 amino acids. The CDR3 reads CSVEGDRYNEQFF. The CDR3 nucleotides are TGCAGCGTTGAAGGGGACCGATACAATGAGCAGTTCTTC.

CDR3 DNA: TGTGCCAGCTCACCCTCGATGTCGGGTAATAATTCACCCCTCCACTTT. The encoded protein is CASSPSMSGNNSPLHF. This chain uses TRBV18 with TRBJ1-6; no definite D call. The CDR3 totals 16 residues. V was shortened by 3 bases and J by 5 bases, with 14 bases between the two germline ends. Germline V CDR1 and CDR2: KGHSH, LQKENI.